This TCR beta chain was profiled in a study of cytotoxic CD8 clonotypes in ibrutinib-treated CLL. Concerning this clone: Its specificity is unknown.

Measured with immunoSEQ multiplex PCR; TCRdb has only the in-frame clones, and not every one. The sample carries about 29,000 clones, 70% to 90% recorded once. Study conclusions and caveats: Public clonotypes proved infrequent, and on treatment they shrank or remained steady.

The clonotype was recovered from a human donor with chronic lymphocytic leukemia. Specimen: PBMCs, collected after 24 months of ibrutinib treatment.

Here the CDR3 DNA reads TGCGCCAGCAGCCAAGGGAGACTTGTGACTAGTACTAGCACAGATACGCAGTATTTT. It encodes CASSQGRLVTSTSTDTQYF. The chain is built from TRBV4-1 and TRBJ2-3; possible D gene TRBD2, 6 bases. V gave up 1 base and J gave up 0 bases, with 20 bases separating them. The CDR3 runs 19 residues. Germline assignment: CDR1 MGHRA and CDR2 YSYEKL.